The 5 T cell receptor beta chains below all came from one sample that was sequenced in a study of T-cell memory formation after mild COVID-19. TCRdb re-called the 5' RACE reads through MiXCR, storing one row per CDR3 protein. The repertoire holds roughly 68,000 distinct CDR3 sequences, with approximately 15% as singletons. The sample consisted of PBMCs or a T cell subset sorted from them (not recorded which). The origin of the receptors is an adult woman who had mild COVID-19 (a few samples of this study predate the infection). Cell type and time point are not known.

This clonotype has a handful of counts. The chain is built from TRBV19 and TRBJ1-1, with D unclear. The CDR3 extends over 12 amino acids. The V gene lost 8 bases and the J gene lost 7 bases, with 14 bases spanning the gap. Germline CDR1 reads LNHDA; CDR2 reads SQIVND (reference sequence). The CDR3 nucleotides are TGTGCCAGTTCAAATGGGAGGGTTGAAGCTTTCTTT. Its protein is CASSNGRVEAFF.

This chain connects TRBV4-3 to TRBJ2-7, with D possibly TRBD2 on 7 matching bases. Germline loops: CDR1 LGHNA, CDR2 YSLEER. Trimming stripped 0 bases from V and 2 bases from J, with 14 bases between. This CDR3 spans 16 amino acids. The DNA for the CDR3 is TGCGCCAGCAGCCAAGATTCCGGGGGGCTCACCTACGAGCAGTACTTC. It yields the protein CASSQDSGGLTYEQYF.

The chain couples TRBV7-6 to TRBJ1-1; the match to TRBD1 covers 10 bases. J was trimmed by 6 bases and V by 4 bases; bases with no gene match: 5. From germline, CDR1 is SGHVS and CDR2 FNYEAQ. The CDR3 length is 14 residues. The CDR3 bases are TGTGCCAGCAGCTCGGGACAGGGGATATCTGAAGCTTTCTTT. Translating gives CASSSGQGISEAFF.

This clonotype was picked up a small number of times. The V call is TRBV15, the J call TRBJ1-2, with 8 bases identical to TRBD1. The CDR3 contains 18 residues. V gave up 3 bases and J gave up 4 bases; unmatched junction bases: 16. Germline V CDR1 and CDR2: LNHNV, YYDKDF (reference sequence). The CDR3 DNA follows: TGTGCCACCAGCAGCCTTAACCCAGGGGGCCCACCCGGCTATGGCTACACCTTC. Its translation is CATSSLNPGGPPGYGYTF.

There are a few counts of this clonotype. The V and J genes are TRBV5-1 and TRBJ2-7; a weak D match, TRBD1 (6 bases). The CDR3 contains 12 residues. V dropped 8 bases and J dropped 0 bases, with 9 bases sitting between them. Germline CDR1 is SGHRS and CDR2 is YFSETQ. CDR3 in amino acids: CASTGNSYEQYF. The CDR3 DNA reads TGCGCCAGTACAGGGAACTCCTACGAGCAGTACTTC. The whole variable domain, remainder taken from reference TRBV5-1 and TRBJ2-7, is KAGVTQTPRYLIKTRGQQVTLSCSPISGHRSVSWYQQTPGQGLQFLFEYFSETQRNKGNFPGRFSGRQFSNSRSEMNVSTLELGDSALYLCASTGNSYEQYFGPGTRLTVT.